This T cell receptor (beta chain) appears in the sequencing data of a study of OX40 agonist ivuxolimab in advanced cancers. In the study overall: Each patient was given ivuxolimab into a vein every 2 weeks, at 0.01 to 10 mg/kg. Findings and limits, study-wide: At 0.1 to 3.0 mg/kg and by week 6, CD4+ and CD8+ T cells in the blood had expanded clonally.

Generated by immunoSEQ multiplex PCR, the TCRdb table keeps only in-frame clones and is missing some. This repertoire shows approximately 99,000 clones, 75% to 95% found once; its top ten account for under 0.85%. The germline V gene encodes CDR1 MNHNY and CDR2 SVGAGI (reference sequence). This CDR3 contains 14 residues. Trimming removed 1 base from V and 4 bases from J, with 10 bases in between. With regard to this clone: As yet, its antigen is unknown.

Sequencing used CD4+ or CD8+ T cells sorted from blood, obtained in a trial of the OX40 agonist ivuxolimab. This chain connects TRBV6-6 to TRBJ1-1; maybe TRBD1 (5 bases). The receptor comes from an adult with an advanced solid tumor such as melanoma, head and neck, liver or kidney cancer. In DNA form, the CDR3 reads TGTGCCAGCAGTTACTTGGCAGGGTTCACTGAAGCTTTCTTT. Translating it yields CASSYLAGFTEAFF.